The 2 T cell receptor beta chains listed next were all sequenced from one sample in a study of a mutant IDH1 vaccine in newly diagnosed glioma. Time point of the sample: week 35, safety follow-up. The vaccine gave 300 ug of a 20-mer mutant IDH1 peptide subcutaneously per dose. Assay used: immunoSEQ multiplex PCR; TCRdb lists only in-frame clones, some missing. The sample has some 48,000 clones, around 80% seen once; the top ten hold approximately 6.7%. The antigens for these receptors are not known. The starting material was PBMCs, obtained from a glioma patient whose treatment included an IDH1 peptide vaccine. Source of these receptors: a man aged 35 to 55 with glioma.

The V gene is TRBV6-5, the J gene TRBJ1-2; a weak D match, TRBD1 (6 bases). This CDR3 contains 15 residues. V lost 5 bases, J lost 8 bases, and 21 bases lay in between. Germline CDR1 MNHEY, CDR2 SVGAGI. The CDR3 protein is CASSTRGGTFGGYTF. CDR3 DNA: TGTGCCAGCAGTACCCGAGGGGGAACATTCGGGGGCTACACCTTC.

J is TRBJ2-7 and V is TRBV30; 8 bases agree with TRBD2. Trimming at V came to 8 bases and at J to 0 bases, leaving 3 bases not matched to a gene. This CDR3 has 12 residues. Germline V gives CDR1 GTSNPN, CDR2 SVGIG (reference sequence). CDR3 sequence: CARGGTSYEQYF. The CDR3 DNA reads TGTGCCCGGGGGGGAACCTCCTACGAGCAGTACTTC.